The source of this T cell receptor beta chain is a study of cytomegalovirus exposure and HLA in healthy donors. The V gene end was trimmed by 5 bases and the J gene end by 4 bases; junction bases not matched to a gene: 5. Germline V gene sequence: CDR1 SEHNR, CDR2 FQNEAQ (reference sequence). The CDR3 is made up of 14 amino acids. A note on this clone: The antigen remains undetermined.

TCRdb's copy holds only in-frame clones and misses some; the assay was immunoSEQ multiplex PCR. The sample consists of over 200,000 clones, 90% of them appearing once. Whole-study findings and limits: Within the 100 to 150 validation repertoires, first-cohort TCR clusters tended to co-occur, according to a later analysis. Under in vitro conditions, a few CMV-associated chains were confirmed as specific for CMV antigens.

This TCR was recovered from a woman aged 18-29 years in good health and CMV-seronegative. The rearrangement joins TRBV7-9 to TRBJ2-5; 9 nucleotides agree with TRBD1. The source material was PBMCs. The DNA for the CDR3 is TGTGCCAGCAGCCCAACAGGGGGCGTAGAGACCCAGTACTTC. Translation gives CASSPTGGVETQYF. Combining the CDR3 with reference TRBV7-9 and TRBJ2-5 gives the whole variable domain DTGVSQNPRHKITKRGQNVTFRCDPISEHNRLYWYRQTLGQGPEFLTYFQNEAQLEKSRLLSDRFSAERPKGSFSTLEIQRTEQGDSAMYLCASSPTGGVETQYFGPGTRLLVL.